The 26 T cell receptor beta chains presented below share a single source sample, sequenced in a study of T cell changes during pregnancy in multiple sclerosis. The assay was immunoSEQ multiplex PCR, and TCRdb's table has in-frame clones only and misses some. The table has around 95,000 clones, approximately 90% seen once. The material was peripheral blood, obtained after pregnancy. These receptors all come from a female donor with multiple sclerosis, enrolled in a pregnancy study.

V is TRBV7-3 and J is TRBJ2-7; a weak D match, TRBD2 (5 bases). Germline-derived CDR1 and CDR2 are SGHTA and FQGTGA. The CDR3 is 13 amino acids. Trimming shortened V by 4 bases and J by 4 bases, and 11 bases separated the two germline ends. The CDR3 DNA reads as TGTGCCAGCAGCTCTCGACCGGGGTACGAGCAGTACTTC. Translating gives CASSSRPGYEQYF.

This chain joins TRBV27 and TRBJ2-7; no clear D gene. The CDR3 totals 14 residues. Trimming cost V 1 base and J 2 bases, with 9 bases left between them. Germline V gene sequence: CDR1 MNHEY, CDR2 SMNVEV (reference sequence). In DNA form, the CDR3 reads TGTGCCAGCAGTTTATATGGAGCTACCTACGAGCAGTACTTC. Translated: CASSLYGATYEQYF.

The genes are TRBV13 and TRBJ1-6; D gene ambiguous. The germline V gene encodes CDR1 PRHDT and CDR2 FYEKMQ (reference sequence). Trimming cost V 5 bases and J 12 bases, with 11 bases left between them. CDR3 length equals 12 residues. The CDR3 loop is CASSLLTQPLHF. CDR3 nucleotides: TGTGCCAGCAGCCTCCTGACACAACCCCTCCACTTT.

This rearrangement joins TRBV11-1 to TRBJ2-7; 8 bases agree with TRBD1. Per germline, CDR1 SGHAT and CDR2 FQDESV (reference sequence). This CDR3 spans 15 amino acids. V shed 2 bases, J shed 8 bases, and the junction held 11 bases outside the gene matches. The CDR3 sequence: CASSLRQGLGEKQYF. The CDR3 DNA is TGTGCCAGCAGCTTAAGACAGGGGCTTGGTGAAAAGCAGTACTTC.

The chain combines TRBV29-1 with TRBJ2-1; 8 positions agree with TRBD2. From germline, CDR1 is SQVTM and CDR2 ANQGSEA. The CDR3 runs to 14 residues. J gave up 6 bases and V 3 bases, and 7 bases lay outside the gene matches. The CDR3 DNA is TGCAGCGTTGACGGGCTAGCGGGCCGCAATGAGCAGTTCTTC. This encodes CSVDGLAGRNEQFF.

The chain joins TRBV11-2 to TRBJ1-1, with 8 nucleotides matching TRBD1. The CDR3 length is 16 residues. Trimming took 5 bases from V and 4 from J; bases not matched to a gene: 12. Germline V gene sequence: CDR1 SGHAT, CDR2 FQNNGV. CDR3 protein: CASSNSPRGRGTEAFF. The CDR3 bases are TGTGCCAGCAGCAACTCACCCAGGGGGCGCGGCACTGAAGCTTTCTTT.

The count of this clone is one. The chain joins TRBV11-2 to TRBJ2-3; the D is unclear. The CDR3 is 14 amino acids. CDR1 and CDR2 from the germline V gene are SGHAT and FQNNGV. V lost 5 bases, J lost 0 bases, and 9 bases lay in between. CDR3 coding DNA: TGTGCCAGCAGCCTTAGTTCCAGCACAGATACGCAGTATTTT. Its protein product is CASSLSSSTDTQYF.

This sequence joins TRBV2 and TRBJ2-1; the D gene is possibly TRBD2 (5 bases). CDR3 length: 14 residues. The V and J ends lost 8 bases and 0 bases respectively, with 11 bases between them. Germline values: CDR1 SNHLY, CDR2 FYNNEI. CDR3 nucleotide sequence: TGTGCCAGCGGGAGTATCAGCTCCTACAATGAGCAGTTCTTC. As protein: CASGSISSYNEQFF.

The rearrangement links TRBV10-3 to TRBJ1-2; 9 bases map to TRBD1. Germline CDR1 ENHRY, CDR2 SYGVKD. The ends lost 8 bases at V and 7 bases at J; junction bases unmatched: 8. The CDR3 covers 13 residues. The CDR3 sequence: CAIHDRGGSGYTF. The CDR3 DNA is TGTGCCATCCATGACAGGGGGGGTAGTGGCTACACCTTC.

The chain carries TRBV5-1 and TRBJ2-1, with TRBD2 matching 12 bases. The CDR3 has 17 amino acids. With 4 bases clipped from V and 7 bases from J, the junction kept 12 bases outside the gene matches. Per the germline V gene, CDR1 is SGHRS and CDR2 is YFSETQ. CDR3 in DNA: TGCGCCAGCAGCCGGGGACTGCCTAGCGGGGGGGGAAATGAGCAGTTCTTC. Translating it yields CASSRGLPSGGGNEQFF.

The J gene is TRBJ2-3, the V gene TRBV4-1; tentatively, D is TRBD2 (6 bases). This CDR3 is built from 15 residues. V dropped 3 bases and J dropped 2 bases, with 12 bases sitting between them. CDR1 is MGHRA and CDR2 is YSYEKL in the germline V gene. The DNA of the CDR3 is TGCGCCAGCAGCCATTCGGCGCGGGACACAGATACGCAGTATTTT. As protein: CASSHSARDTDTQYF.

The chain employs TRBV27 and TRBJ1-2, with TRBD1 as a possible D gene (6 bases). Trimming stripped 5 bases from V and 4 bases from J, with 14 bases between. This CDR3 is 14 amino acids long. Looked up from germline, CDR1 is MNHEY and CDR2 is SMNVEV (reference sequence). For the CDR3, the DNA is TGTGCCAGCAGTCCCCGCGGGGGCGGCTATGGCTACACCTTC. The encoded protein is CASSPRGGGYGYTF.

The V and J genes are TRBV5-8 and TRBJ1-5, with a possible D match to TRBD1 (6 bases). CDR1 and CDR2 from the germline V gene are SGHTS and YDEGEE. The CDR3 is made up of 16 amino acids. The V and J ends lost 8 bases and 4 bases respectively, with 22 bases between them. The CDR3 reads CARLLVGGGENQPQHF. DNA of the CDR3: TGTGCCAGACTACTGGTGGGCGGGGGCGAAAATCAGCCCCAGCATTTT.

The chain is built from TRBV10-3 and TRBJ1-1, with D maybe TRBD1 (6 bases). There are 12 residues in the CDR3. Germline-derived CDR1 and CDR2 are ENHRY and SYGVKD. V lost 8 bases, J lost 1 base, and 8 bases lay in between. The CDR3 sequence is CAIGQRNTEAFF. CDR3 DNA sequence: TGTGCCATCGGACAGAGGAACACTGAAGCTTTCTTT.

This clone was seen many times. The chain joins TRBV7-9 to TRBJ1-2; possible D gene TRBD1, 6 bases. Germline values: CDR1 SEHNR, CDR2 FQNEAQ (reference sequence). Trimming removed 5 bases from V and 7 bases from J, with 11 bases in between. This CDR3 comprises 12 residues. DNA of the CDR3: TGTGCCAGCAGCCCTGGACAGTTTGGCTACACCTTC. Protein: CASSPGQFGYTF.

This chain links TRBV2 with TRBJ2-7; 7 positions agree with TRBD2. V lost 6 bases and J lost 3; bases outside the gene matches: 8. Germline V gives CDR1 SNHLY, CDR2 FYNNEI. This CDR3 spans 14 amino acids. CDR3 amino acids: CASRRAGDLYEQYF. In DNA, the CDR3 is TGTGCCAGCAGACGGGCGGGGGACCTCTACGAGCAGTACTTC.

This clone was detected only a few times. The chain employs TRBV30 and TRBJ1-5; TRBD1 agrees at 8 bases. Germline V gene data show CDR1 as GTSNPN and CDR2 as SVGIG (reference sequence). Trimming at V came to 1 base and at J to 4 bases, leaving 0 bases not matched to a gene. This CDR3 comprises 13 residues. The CDR3 protein is CAWSGTGNQPQHF. The DNA of the CDR3 is TGTGCCTGGAGTGGGACAGGGAATCAGCCCCAGCATTTT.

This clone was seen a few times. The J gene is TRBJ1-5, the V gene TRBV27; 7 nucleotides match TRBD1. Germline CDR1 reads MNHEY; CDR2 reads SMNVEV (reference sequence). V trimming: 2 bases; J trimming: 4 bases; junction bases outside the gene matches: 5. The CDR3 extends over 15 amino acids. The CDR3 DNA reads TGTGCCAGCAGTTTACAGACAGGGAATAATCAGCCCCAGCATTTT. Amino acids: CASSLQTGNNQPQHF.

This rearrangement joins TRBV27 to TRBJ1-2, with D possibly matching TRBD1 (5 bases). CDR1 is MNHEY, CDR2 SMNVEV, per germline (reference sequence). This CDR3 is built from 17 residues. V was pared by 7 bases and J by 4 bases, with 25 bases between. The CDR3 DNA sequence: TGTGCCAGCAAATCCCGGCCAGGGACTGGGCATGGCTATGGCTACACCTTC. Translating gives CASKSRPGTGHGYGYTF.

The J gene is TRBJ2-3, the V gene TRBV15, with D possibly matching TRBD2 (6 bases). The germline gives CDR1 LNHNV, CDR2 YYDKDF (reference sequence). Between the trimmed V and J ends, which lost 0 bases and 0 bases, there was a span of 13 bases. The CDR3 loop spans 17 amino acids. The CDR3 region has the DNA TGTGCCACCAGCAGAGATATTGCGGGATCTAGCACAGATACGCAGTATTTT. It is translated as CATSRDIAGSSTDTQYF.

This chain uses TRBV7-3 with TRBJ1-5, with 8 bases fitting TRBD1. Trimming cost V 5 bases and J 6 bases; bases outside gene matches: 6. This CDR3 spans 14 amino acids. Germline CDR1 and CDR2: SGHTA and FQGTGA. CDR3 sequence reads: CASSPRDRRQPQHF. DNA for the CDR3: TGTGCCAGCAGCCCCCGGGACAGGCGTCAGCCCCAGCATTTT. Variable domain in full (rest from reference TRBV7-3 and TRBJ1-5): GAGVSQTPSNKVTEKGKYVELRCDPISGHTALYWYRQSLGQGPEFLIYFQGTGAADDSGLPNDRFFAVRPEGSVSTLKIQRTERGDSAVYLCASSPRDRRQPQHFGDGTRLSIL.

The CDR3 DNA follows: TGCAGCGCCGGGGGGAGGTTTCGGGGGTCGAACTATGGCTACACCTTC. Translation gives CSAGGRFRGSNYGYTF. The J gene is TRBJ1-2, the V gene TRBV29-1, with D perhaps TRBD1 (5 bases). V was shortened by 7 bases and J by 2 bases, with 23 bases between the two germline ends. There are 16 residues in the CDR3. CDR1 and CDR2 from the germline V gene are SQVTM and ANQGSEA.

The chain employs TRBV7-8 and TRBJ1-5, with D perhaps matching TRBD1 (5 bases). CDR1 SGHVS and CDR2 FQNEAQ come from the germline V gene. Between the trimmed V and J ends, which lost 5 bases and 0 bases, there was a span of 17 bases. The CDR3 has 17 residues. CDR3 region: CASSQLRGSYSNQPQHF. The CDR3 DNA follows: TGTGCCAGCAGCCAACTTAGGGGATCCTATAGCAATCAGCCCCAGCATTTT.

The chain joins TRBV15 to TRBJ2-1, with 11 bases that match TRBD1. CDR1 and CDR2 (germline): LNHNV, YYDKDF (reference sequence). The junction had 7 bases not matched to a gene; V was cut back by 4 bases and J by 8 bases. This CDR3 is 15 amino acids long. The CDR3 DNA reads as TGTGCCACCAGCACAAGGACAGGGGGCTTGGATGAGCAGTTCTTC. This codes for CATSTRTGGLDEQFF.

In its sample, this clone was seen once. The chain uses TRBV19 and TRBJ1-2, with 7 bases fitting TRBD1. J was trimmed by 4 bases and V by 5 bases; bases with no gene match: 7. This CDR3 spans 14 amino acids. Looked up from germline, CDR1 is LNHDA and CDR2 is SQIVND (reference sequence). The CDR3 region has the DNA TGTGCCAGTAGTGCCACAGGGGAACTCTATGGCTACACCTTC. Protein: CASSATGELYGYTF.

The chain joins TRBV5-1 to TRBJ1-5; D unresolved. Germline CDR1 is SGHRS and CDR2 is YFSETQ. Trimming stripped 3 bases from V and 0 bases from J, with 4 bases between. This CDR3 region has 13 residues. Here the CDR3 DNA reads TGCGCCAGCAGCTATAATAGCAATCAGCCCCAGCATTTT. Encoded protein: CASSYNSNQPQHF.